The entry that follows covers one T cell receptor beta chain sequence. Its antigen is still unknown. There are no base qualities to consult, and no much larger clone falls within one base. The library was built by means of the immunoSEQ multiplex PCR assay. For most patients, genomic DNA was isolated using the Qiagen DNeasy Blood and Tissue Kit and was shipped frozen to Adaptive Biotechnologies for TCR sequencing. High-throughput TCR-beta CDR3 sequencing of genomic DNA from most patients was performed by Adaptive Biotechnologies. Concerning the study's data processing: TCR sequencing data were retrieved from Adaptive's ImmunoSEQ software for more than 15 patients, whereas a few other patients were processed with MiXCR and VDJtools. To correct CD4 versus CD8 sorting errors, sequences present in both subsets at a frequency ratio below 5:1 were removed. Because the origin of CDR3 nucleotide sequences shared between donor and recipient could not be assigned, those sequences were removed. To be classed as alloreactive, a clone needed at least 2-fold expansion over unstimulated cells and a minimum CFSE-low frequency of 0.002% (template counts) or 0.001% (read counts). A clone was considered mappable if detected in the sequenced pre-transplant spleen, lymph node, or MLR CFSE-low populations of the donor or recipient. Cumulative frequency of alloreactive clones was calculated as a percentage of all sequences weighted by copy number. The table was pulled from immuneACCESS by TCRdb, which kept in-frame rearrangements only. Such tables lose some clones; where checked, under half of the loss comes from unresolved V genes, and the rest has no known cause. The V and J calls and clone size are taken from that table; D and trimming were inferred from the DNA. The sample profile shows under 85,000 clones; around 90% of them were found once. The ten largest clones take up about 1.3% of the sample.

The time point label, read with the paper, signifies: cells obtained before transplantation from donor or recipient. CD3+CD4+ and CD3+CD8+ populations were FACS-sorted from unstimulated pre-transplant donor and recipient cells taken from spleen or lymph nodes. V lost 3 bases and J lost 2 bases; the stretch between them is 20 bases long. The CDR3 goes from the cysteine to the phenylalanine over 18 residues. The sequence is cut down to CDR3 DNA, 54 bases in frame from base 1. According to the germline V gene, CDR1 reads SGDLS and CDR2 reads YYNGEE. The sample belongs to a study of graft-versus-host responses after intestinal transplantation (dated by TCRdb to 2020 to 2023). Context from the whole study: Recipients received multivisceral, liver-intestinal, or isolated intestinal transplants. Every recipient was given anti-thymocyte globulin induction, followed by around three years of maintenance tacrolimus and steroids. Bulk TCR-beta CDR3 sequencing was used to track graft-versus-host and host-versus-graft alloreactive T cell clones in the graft, circulation and bone marrow after intestinal transplantation. To identify alloreactive clones, pre-transplant mixed lymphocyte reaction products were sequenced and compared with unstimulated pre-transplant donor and recipient T cells. Of the roughly 25 intestinal transplant recipients enrolled in the cohort, one of whom was a retransplant, a few patients without pretransplant specimens were excluded. Donor T cell macrochimerism was defined as a peak of at least 4% donor T cells among recipient peripheral blood mononuclear cells. Rather than going through the commercial service, samples from three later patients were sequenced in-house on an Illumina MiSeq and processed with MiXCR. Beyond this particular receptor, the publication reports: GvH clones were found in recipient bone marrow, and some of the GvH clones appeared earlier in ileal mucosa or blood, which is consistent with an intestinal mucosal origin. In patients with donor T cell macrochimerism, the allografts had high GvH to HvG T cell clonal ratios. Early after transplant, peak levels of circulating GvH clones were associated with declines in HvG clones. The conclusions were limited by the relatively low number and heterogeneity of the intestinal transplant patients.

The sequence came from a human donor who received an intestinal transplant. The sequenced sample was unstimulated CD8+ T cells sorted from spleen or lymph node cells, obtained before intestinal transplant. The sequence is built from TRBV9 and TRBJ2-2, and possibly TRBD1, on 6 matching bases. The bases are TGTGCCAGCAGCGGATGGGGTCTTGGGGGACAAAACACCGGGGAGCTGTTTTTT. Translated, it gives CASSGWGLGGQNTGELFF.